A single sample gave rise to the 25 T cell receptor beta chains below, sequenced in a study of blood T cell repertoires in COVID-19. Using immunoSEQ multiplex PCR, the repertoire was profiled, and TCRdb retains in-frame clones only, with some absent. The data show 250,000 to 300,000 clones, around 90% seen once. The specimen sequenced was peripheral blood. These receptor sequences come from a woman between 50 and 59 years old who had recovered from COVID-19.

This chain joins TRBV5-5 and TRBJ1-4; no reliable D call. Trimming removed 0 bases at V and 10 bases at J, with 13 bases between. This CDR3 has 14 amino acids. Germline CDR1 SGHKS, CDR2 YYEKEE (reference sequence). The CDR3 sequence: CASSLERRRGKLFF. CDR3 in DNA: TGTGCCAGCAGCTTGGAGCGCAGGCGGGGAAAACTGTTTTTT. The entire variable domain, with the rest obtained from reference TRBV5-5 and TRBJ1-4, is as follows: DAGVTQSPTHLIKTRGQQVTLRCSPISGHKSVSWYQQVLGQGPQFIFQYYEKEERGRGNFPDRFSARQFPNYSSELNVNALLLGDSALYLCASSLERRRGKLFFGSGTQLSVL.

This chain joins TRBV28 and TRBJ1-5, with D perhaps matching TRBD1 (6 bases). The V gene's germline CDR1 is MDHEN and CDR2 SYDVKM. The CDR3 has 13 residues. Trimming left V 5 bases short and J 4 bases short, with 9 bases between. This CDR3 is CASSPTGNQPQHF. The CDR3 DNA is TGTGCCAGCAGTCCGACAGGAAATCAGCCCCAGCATTTT. The entire variable domain, with the rest obtained from reference TRBV28 and TRBJ1-5, is as follows: DVKVTQSSRYLVKRTGEKVFLECVQDMDHENMFWYRQDPGLGLRLIYFSYDVKMKEKGDIPEGYSVSREKKERFSLILESASTNQTSMYLCASSPTGNQPQHFGDGTRLSIL.

This chain joins TRBV27 and TRBJ2-3; 8 positions agree with TRBD1. CDR1 MNHEY and CDR2 SMNVEV come from the germline V gene (reference sequence). V was pared by 3 bases and J by 0 bases, with 8 bases of the junction left unmatched. The CDR3 extends over 17 amino acids. The CDR3 reads CASSFFPGQVSTDTQYF. Here the CDR3 DNA reads TGTGCCAGCAGTTTCTTTCCGGGACAGGTTAGCACAGATACGCAGTATTTT.

The J gene is TRBJ1-6, the V gene TRBV6-6; TRBD1 is a possible D gene (5 bases). This CDR3 is 14 amino acids long. With 3 bases removed from V and 9 bases from J, the gap between germline ends came to 12 bases. CDR1 MNHNY and CDR2 SVGAGI come from the germline V gene (reference sequence). CDR3 coding DNA: TGTGCCAGCAGTTATCAGGGAGCGGGTTCACCCCTCCACTTT. It specifies CASSYQGAGSPLHF.

CDR3 in amino acids: CASSLGGTGNYEQYF. The CDR3 DNA is TGCGCCAGCAGCTTGGGTGGGACAGGGAACTACGAGCAGTACTTC. The chain recombines TRBV5-1 with TRBJ2-7, with 9 bases identical to TRBD1. Germline V gene sequence: CDR1 SGHRS, CDR2 YFSETQ. The CDR3 runs 15 residues. With 0 bases clipped from V and 3 bases from J, the junction kept 4 bases outside the gene matches.

The V gene is TRBV2, the J gene TRBJ1-1; D remains ambiguous. The CDR3 has 12 amino acids. In germline, CDR1 is SNHLY, CDR2 FYNNEI. V was pared by 8 bases and J by 2 bases, with 9 bases between. CDR3 DNA: TGTGCCAGCCACACCATTAACACTGAAGCTTTCTTT. Amino acids: CASHTINTEAFF.

Remarks on this clone: At one end, the junction sequence differs from germline, possibly due to a read error. The genes are TRBV7-7 and TRBJ2-7, with 7 bases matching TRBD1. The CDR3 totals 15 residues. Germline V CDR1 and CDR2: SSHAT, FNYEAQ (reference sequence). The CDR3 DNA reads as TGTGCTAGCAGTATAAGACAGGGATCCTCCTACGAGCAGTACTTC. It specifies CASSIRQGSSYEQYF. The full variable domain, with the rest looked up from reference TRBV7-7 and TRBJ2-7, is GAGVSQSPRYKVTKRGQDVTLRCDPISSHATLYWYQQALGQGPEFLTYFNYEAQPDKSGLPSDRFSAERPEGSISTLTIQRTEQRDSAMYRCASSIRQGSSYEQYFGPGTRLTVT.

This clone showed up just once. The chain is built from TRBV6-2 or TRBV6-3 and TRBJ2-7; 11 positions agree with TRBD2. From germline, CDR1 is MNHEY and CDR2 SVGEGT. The trim removed 5 bases at V and 0 bases at J, leaving 12 bases unmatched. There are 18 residues in the CDR3. The CDR3 is CASSKPGLAEMSSYEQYF. In nucleotides, the CDR3 is TGTGCCAGCAGTAAACCGGGACTAGCGGAAATGAGCTCCTACGAGCAGTACTTC.

The chain recombines TRBV28 with TRBJ1-2; D ambiguous. V was pared by 6 bases and J by 7 bases, with 9 bases between. The germline gives CDR1 MDHEN, CDR2 SYDVKM. The CDR3 runs 11 residues. In nucleotides, the CDR3 is TGTGCCAGCAGCGAGGCCCTTGGCTACACCTTC. Protein sequence: CASSEALGYTF.

The chain recombines TRBV7-2 with TRBJ1-4, with D perhaps matching TRBD1 (6 bases). Germline assignment: CDR1 SGHTA and CDR2 FQGNSA. The CDR3 extends over 14 amino acids. Trimming removed 3 bases at V and 9 bases at J, with 14 bases between. CDR3 residues: CASSLGTGNQKLFF. The CDR3 bases are TGTGCCAGCAGCTTGGGAACAGGGAATCAAAAACTGTTTTTT.

The chain links TRBV3-1 (or the pseudogene TRBV3-2) to TRBJ1-3; weak D call: TRBD1 (5 bases). This CDR3 has 19 residues. Germline assignment: CDR1 LGHDT and CDR2 YNNKEL (reference sequence). V shed 0 bases and J shed 0 bases, with 18 bases lying between them. CDR3: CASSQDVDSHSTSGNTIYF. DNA of the CDR3: TGTGCCAGCAGCCAAGATGTCGACAGCCACTCCACCTCTGGAAACACCATATATTTT.

The rearrangement links TRBV4-1 to TRBJ2-7; 8 bases line up with TRBD2. The CDR3 contains 16 residues. The J segment lost 0 bases and the V segment lost 4 bases, leaving 8 bases of the junction unmatched. Germline CDR1 and CDR2: MGHRA and YSYEKL. The CDR3 sequence: CASSRLRGGSSYEQYF. The CDR3 nucleotides are TGCGCCAGCAGCCGATTACGGGGGGGGAGCTCCTACGAGCAGTACTTC.

The chain links TRBV28 to TRBJ1-2; D remains ambiguous. The CDR3 sequence is 15 residues long. In germline, CDR1 is MDHEN, CDR2 SYDVKM. V was shortened by 1 base and J by 2 bases, with 11 bases between the two germline ends. CDR3 residues: CASSLFWRLNYGYTF. CDR3 in DNA: TGTGCCAGCAGTTTATTTTGGCGGTTGAACTATGGCTACACCTTC.

The chain couples TRBV12-5 to TRBJ2-5, with a weak D call TRBD1 (5 bases). Deletions cut 3 bases from V and 4 bases from J, with 9 bases between. The CDR3 contains 13 residues. Looked up from germline, CDR1 is LGHNT and CDR2 is FRNRAP. CDR3 nucleotides: TGTGCTAGTGGTTTAGGACAAATAGAGACCCAGTACTTC. Translating gives CASGLGQIETQYF.

This clone was observed once. DNA for the CDR3: TGTGCCAGCAGTTTGGTGACAGGGGGTGGGGAAAAACTGTTTTTT. Protein sequence: CASSLVTGGGEKLFF. The chain couples TRBV28 to TRBJ1-4; 9 bases match TRBD1. The CDR3 has 15 amino acids. CDR1 is MDHEN and CDR2 is SYDVKM in the germline V gene. The V gene end was trimmed by 3 bases and the J gene end by 8 bases; junction bases not matched to a gene: 7.

In its sample, this clone was seen once. V gene TRBV5-4 combines with J gene TRBJ2-7; 7 positions agree with TRBD1. V shed 3 bases, J shed 3 bases, and the junction held 6 bases outside the gene matches. Germline CDR1 is SGHNT and CDR2 is YYREEE (reference sequence). The CDR3 covers 14 residues. CDR3 residues: CASSYKGTVYEQYF. The CDR3 DNA follows: TGTGCCAGCAGCTATAAGGGGACAGTCTACGAGCAGTACTTC.

The V call is TRBV5-1, the J call TRBJ1-1; a weak D match, TRBD1 (6 bases). The germline V and J ends were trimmed by 4 bases and 5 bases, with 15 bases remaining between them. Germline assignment: CDR1 SGHRS and CDR2 YFSETQ. This CDR3 has 14 residues. The DNA for the CDR3 is TGCGCCAGCAGCCTCGGTGGGGGCGGAACTGAAGCTTTCTTT. Its protein product is CASSLGGGGTEAFF.

In its sample, this clone was seen a few times. V is TRBV7-9 and J is TRBJ2-3, with D unclear. Germline assignment: CDR1 SEHNR and CDR2 FQNEAQ (reference sequence). V was trimmed by 2 bases and J by 0 bases, leaving 6 bases between them. CDR3 length: 14 residues. The CDR3 DNA is TGTGCCAGCAGCTTATGGCTTAGCACAGATACGCAGTATTTT. This codes for CASSLWLSTDTQYF.

V and J are TRBV24-1 and TRBJ2-1; no reliable D call. Germline V gene data show CDR1 as KGHDR and CDR2 as SFDVKD. Trimming cost V 3 bases and J 0 bases, with 14 bases left between them. This CDR3 has 17 amino acids. The CDR3 DNA reads TGTGCCACCAGTGATCCCACAGAGAAAAGCTCCTACAATGAGCAGTTCTTC. Protein product: CATSDPTEKSSYNEQFF.

The V gene is TRBV6-5, the J gene TRBJ2-7, with D perhaps TRBD1 (5 bases). The CDR3 totals 14 residues. CDR1 is MNHEY and CDR2 is SVGAGI in the germline V gene. V dropped 4 bases and J dropped 6 bases, with 16 bases sitting between them. The CDR3 spells CASSWQGISGEQYF. Here the CDR3 DNA reads TGTGCCAGCAGTTGGCAGGGTATCTCCGGCGAGCAGTACTTC.

This sequence joins TRBV6-6 and TRBJ2-7, with 7 bases fitting TRBD1. The CDR3 sequence is 14 residues long. Germline CDR1 and CDR2: MNHNY and SVGAGI (reference sequence). V was clipped by 7 bases and J by 0 bases; unmatched bases: 6. The CDR3 coding sequence is TGTGCCAGCAACCTACAGGGGAGCTCCTACGAGCAGTACTTC. It translates to CASNLQGSSYEQYF.

The rearrangement links TRBV2 to TRBJ2-5, with D possibly matching TRBD2 (7 bases). The CDR3 is made up of 14 amino acids. Germline values: CDR1 SNHLY, CDR2 FYNNEI. Trimming shortened V by 1 base and J by 5 bases, and 11 bases separated the two germline ends. The CDR3 DNA is TGTGCCAGCAGTGAAGTACAGGGAGGGGAGACCCAGTACTTC. The encoded protein is CASSEVQGGETQYF.

The chain joins TRBV19 to TRBJ1-1, with D perhaps TRBD1 (6 bases). There are 13 residues in the CDR3. CDR1 and CDR2 (germline): LNHDA, SQIVND (reference sequence). V lost 6 bases and J lost 0, with 8 bases in between. CDR3 sequence reads: CASRGQLNTEAFF. The CDR3 nucleotides are TGTGCCAGTAGAGGACAGTTGAACACTGAAGCTTTCTTT. Supplemented by reference TRBV19 and TRBJ1-1, the full variable domain reads DGGITQSPKYLFRKEGQNVTLSCEQNLNHDAMYWYRQDPGQGLRLIYYSQIVNDFQKGDIAEGYSVSREKKESFPLTVTSAQKNPTAFYLCASRGQLNTEAFFGQGTRLTVV.

This clone was seen once. The genes are TRBV3-1 (or the pseudogene TRBV3-2) and TRBJ1-2, with a possible D match to TRBD1 (6 bases). V was trimmed by 2 bases and J by 6 bases, leaving 10 bases between them. This CDR3 has 13 amino acids. Germline assignment: CDR1 LGHDT and CDR2 YNNKEL (reference sequence). CDR3 in DNA: TGTGCCAGCAGCCAACGGACAGTCAATGGCTACACCTTC. Its protein product is CASSQRTVNGYTF.

The CDR3 sequence: CASSVVGTAFTDTQYF. The CDR3 bases are TGTGCCAGCAGCGTAGTGGGGACAGCGTTCACAGATACGCAGTATTTT. J is TRBJ2-3 and V is TRBV9, with 7 bases matching TRBD1. J lost 2 bases, V lost 0 bases, and 6 bases had no gene match. Germline V gene lookup returns CDR1 SGDLS and CDR2 YYNGEE. The CDR3 runs to 16 residues.